Below are 19 T cell receptor beta chains sequenced from a single sample in a study of identical twins. TCRdb recomputed calls from the 5' RACE reads with MiXCR, one row per CDR3 protein. The table records 260,000 or so distinct CDR3 sequences, 6% to 8.5% of them present only once. This sample also belongs to another study, concerning yellow fever vaccine responses in identical twins.

Source material: CD8+ T cells sorted from blood. The receptors were sampled from a woman younger than 30 in good health.

This clonotype was counted many times. The rearrangement joins TRBV6-5 to TRBJ2-1; D perhaps matches TRBD2 (6 bases). The V end was cut by 0 bases, the J end by 8 bases, with 11 bases between. Germline loops: CDR1 MNHEY, CDR2 SVGAGI. The CDR3 length is 14 residues. The CDR3 loop reads CASSYSRDLDEQFF. The CDR3 bases are TGTGCCAGCAGTTACTCGAGGGACTTGGATGAGCAGTTCTTC.

This clonotype has a single count. The V call is TRBV7-2, the J call TRBJ1-2; the D is unclear. The ends were cut back, 5 bases at V and 4 bases at J, with 8 bases in the middle. This CDR3 has 12 residues. From germline, CDR1 is SGHTA and CDR2 FQGNSA. The CDR3 here is CASSARGYGYTF. CDR3 nucleotide sequence: TGTGCCAGCAGCGCTCGGGGCTATGGCTACACCTTC.

This clonotype has more than one count but fewer than ten. The chain has TRBV19 and TRBJ2-3; D perhaps matches TRBD1 (6 bases). The V gene's germline CDR1 is LNHDA and CDR2 SQIVND (reference sequence). V was trimmed by 8 bases and J by 1 base, leaving 13 bases between them. This CDR3 contains 14 residues. CDR3 protein: CASHSGVGTDTQYF. Written as DNA, the CDR3 is TGTGCCAGTCATTCAGGGGTGGGCACAGATACGCAGTATTTT. The full variable domain, in which reference TRBV19 and TRBJ2-3 provide the parts outside the CDR3, is DGGITQSPKYLFRKEGQNVTLSCEQNLNHDAMYWYRQDPGQGLRLIYYSQIVNDFQKGDIAEGYSVSREKKESFPLTVTSAQKNPTAFYLCASHSGVGTDTQYFGPGTRLTVL.

This clonotype turned up a few times. The gene calls are TRBV25-1 and TRBJ2-7; TRBD2 matches 11 bases. V dropped 2 bases and J dropped 7; count of bases not matched to a gene: 4. This CDR3 comprises 14 residues. Germline lookup yields CDR1 MGHDK and CDR2 SYGVNS. The CDR3 reads CASSETSGSGEQYF. In DNA form, the CDR3 reads TGTGCCAGCAGTGAAACTAGCGGGAGCGGGGAGCAGTACTTC.

The rearrangement joins TRBV12-3 or TRBV12-4 to TRBJ2-1; weak D call: TRBD2 (7 bases). V lost 6 bases to trimming and J lost 7 bases, with 19 bases between them. The CDR3 sequence is 15 residues long. CDR3 DNA: TGTGCCAGCAGACTCAAGGGGGGGGGCGCAAATGAGCAGTTCTTC. Translating gives CASRLKGGGANEQFF.

V is TRBV11-3 and J is TRBJ2-1, with D possibly called TRBD1 or TRBD2 (7 bases each). The CDR3 runs to 15 residues. Trimming took 5 bases from V and 9 from J, leaving 20 bases between them. The germline V gene has CDR1 SGHNT and CDR2 YENEEA. In DNA form, the CDR3 reads TGTGCCAGCAGCGTGGGCAGGGGGGGAGGCAGTGAGCAGTTCTTC. Protein product: CASSVGRGGGSEQFF. The variable domain in full, with the rest retrieved from reference TRBV11-3 and TRBJ2-1, is EAGVVQSPRYKIIEKKQPVAFWCNPISGHNTLYWYLQNLGQGPELLIRYENEEAVDDSQLPKDRFSAERLKGVDSTLKIQPAELGDSAVYLCASSVGRGGGSEQFFGPGTRLTVL.

On this clonotype: A much larger clone differs from this one at a single base, so this may be a read error. V is TRBV6-2 or TRBV6-3 and J is TRBJ2-2, with D unresolved. The CDR3 runs to 13 residues. CDR1 is MNHEY and CDR2 is SVGEGT in the germline V gene. The CDR3, as DNA: TGTACCAGCAAGAGTGGGGACACCGGGGAGCTGTTTTTT. As protein: CTSKSGDTGELFF.

In its sample, this clonotype was seen many times. This chain uses TRBV12-3 or TRBV12-4 with TRBJ1-1; D gene ambiguous. The germline V and J ends were trimmed by 3 bases and 3 bases, with 8 bases remaining between them. This CDR3 is 13 amino acids long. The CDR3 reads CASSFSRYTEAFF. CDR3 sequence (DNA): TGTGCCAGCAGTTTTAGCCGATACACTGAAGCTTTCTTT.

The chain couples TRBV7-7 to TRBJ2-5, with TRBD2 identical over 15 bases. Trimming removed 0 bases from V and 4 bases from J; junction bases left unmatched: 3. This CDR3 is built from 17 residues. Germline loops: CDR1 SSHAT, CDR2 FNYEAQ (reference sequence). The CDR3 here is CASSLAGTSGGRETQYF. CDR3 DNA sequence: TGTGCCAGCAGCTTAGCCGGGACTAGCGGGGGGCGAGAGACCCAGTACTTC.

This chain connects TRBV29-1 to TRBJ2-5; maybe TRBD2 (5 bases). CDR3 size: 12 residues. Germline CDR1 is SQVTM and CDR2 is ANQGSEA. V dropped 3 bases and J dropped 3 bases, with 8 bases sitting between them. CDR3 in amino acids: CSVDWREETQYF. CDR3 bases: TGCAGCGTTGACTGGCGGGAAGAGACCCAGTACTTC.

CDR3 sequence (DNA): TGTGCCAGCAGTGACAGGGGGCCGGCTAATGAAAAACTGTTTTTT. This sequence encodes CASSDRGPANEKLFF. The chain carries TRBV12-3 or TRBV12-4 and TRBJ1-4; 10 bases match TRBD1. The CDR3 contains 15 residues. Trimming took 5 bases from V and 3 from J; bases not matched to a gene: 3.

The chain recombines TRBV7-2 with TRBJ1-4, with a tentative D call TRBD1 (6 bases). The germline V and J ends were trimmed by 0 bases and 7 bases, with 15 bases remaining between them. Germline V gene data show CDR1 as SGHTA and CDR2 as FQGNSA. There are 16 residues in the CDR3. CDR3 sequence: CASSLARGLPSEKLFF. The DNA for the CDR3 is TGTGCCAGCAGCTTAGCTCGGGGGCTCCCCAGTGAAAAACTGTTTTTT.

This clonotype came up a few times. V gene TRBV5-1 combines with J gene TRBJ2-5, with 13 bases fitting TRBD2. V lost 1 base, J lost 4 bases, and 1 base stayed unmatched. Germline CDR1 reads SGHRS; CDR2 reads YFSETQ. The CDR3 has 15 residues. The chain's CDR3 is CASSLTSGRGETQYF. The CDR3 DNA reads TGCGCCAGCAGCTTGACTAGCGGGAGGGGAGAGACCCAGTACTTC.

V and J are TRBV4-1 and TRBJ2-3, with D possibly TRBD2 on 5 matching bases. Trimming left V 2 bases short and J 1 base short, with 7 bases between. CDR3 length: 14 residues. The V gene's germline CDR1 is MGHRA and CDR2 YSYEKL. CDR3 nucleotides: TGCGCCAGCAGCCAAAAACTAGGCACAGATACGCAGTATTTT. It is translated as CASSQKLGTDTQYF.

The sample holds a few counts of this clonotype. The chain links TRBV7-9 to TRBJ2-7; possibly TRBD2 for D (6 bases). CDR1 is SEHNR, CDR2 FQNEAQ, per germline (reference sequence). This CDR3 has 14 residues. Trimming pared 1 base from V and 4 bases from J, leaving 11 bases between. The CDR3, as DNA: TGTGCCAGCAGCTTAGGGGGGGTCCGGTACGAGCAGTACTTC. Translating gives CASSLGGVRYEQYF.

This clonotype was seen ten or more times. V is TRBV4-1 and J is TRBJ2-1, with 9 nucleotides matching TRBD1. V lost 5 bases to trimming and J lost 6 bases; unmatched junction nucleotides: 5. The germline V gene has CDR1 MGHRA and CDR2 YSYEKL. The CDR3 is made up of 14 amino acids. The CDR3 DNA is TGCGCCAGCAGCGCGACAGGGGGGGGCAATGAGCAGTTCTTC. This encodes CASSATGGGNEQFF.

This clonotype was seen only a few times. V and J are TRBV20-1 and TRBJ2-1, with 11 nucleotides matching TRBD1. V shed 0 bases and J 4 bases; nucleotides not matched to a gene: 5. Germline loops: CDR1 DFQATT, CDR2 SNEGSKA (reference sequence). This CDR3 comprises 16 residues. In DNA, the CDR3 is TGCAGTGCTAGAGAGAGGGACAGGGGGATTTACAATGAGCAGTTCTTC. Translation gives CSARERDRGIYNEQFF.

The CDR3 sequence: CASSPALAGYGFGEQYF. In nucleotides, the CDR3 is TGCGCCAGCAGCCCAGCGCTAGCGGGATATGGTTTTGGTGAGCAGTACTTC. V and J are TRBV5-1 and TRBJ2-7; TRBD2 matches 9 bases. CDR3 length: 17 residues. Per germline, CDR1 SGHRS and CDR2 YFSETQ. The trim removed 4 bases at V and 7 bases at J, leaving 18 bases unmatched.

This clonotype was seen repeatedly, ten times or more. This chain joins TRBV15 and TRBJ2-1; no reliable D call. CDR1 is LNHNV, CDR2 YYDKDF, per germline (reference sequence). The CDR3 runs 16 residues. V lost 0 bases and J lost 7, with 16 bases in between. The CDR3 region has the DNA TGTGCCACCAGCAGAGATCTTGGTCCGAATGGGAATGAGCAGTTCTTC. It is translated as CATSRDLGPNGNEQFF.